This is a list of T cell receptor beta chains from one sample in a study of blood T cell repertoires in COVID-19. Assay used: immunoSEQ multiplex PCR; TCRdb lists only in-frame clones, some missing. The sample shows approximately 230,000 clones, just over 85% of them seen only once. The sample comprised PBMCs or T cells enriched from blood (not recorded which). The receptors shown here come from a woman aged 45-65 years with acute COVID-19. CDR3s include the opening cysteine and the closing phenylalanine or tryptophan. D genes are given only for firm matches. Rows may omit the clone size; those that give it use once, few, many or a size class.

v_call: TRBV6-5; d_call: TRBD1; clone_size: once; j_call: TRBJ1-4; cdr3_nt: TGTGCCTCCGGGGACAGGGAGAGTGAAAAACTGTTTTTT; cdr3_aa: CASGDRESEKLFF
v_call: TRBV5-1; d_call: TRBD1; clone_size: few; j_call: TRBJ2-5; cdr3_nt: TGCGCCAGCAGCCAGGTGGACAGGGAGCAAGAGACCCAGTACTTC; cdr3_aa: CASSQVDREQETQYF
v_call: TRBV19; d_call: TRBD1; clone_size: NA; j_call: TRBJ2-6; cdr3_nt: TGTGCCAGTAGAAGACCCGGGACAGGCATCTCTGGGGCCAACGTCCTGACTTTC; cdr3_aa: CASRRPGTGISGANVLTF
v_call: TRBV29-1; d_call: NA; clone_size: NA; j_call: TRBJ1-1; cdr3_nt: TGCAGCGTTGACGCTGGTCCAGGGGTCTTCACTGAAGCTTTCTTT; cdr3_aa: CSVDAGPGVFTEAFF
v_call: TRBV4-2; d_call: NA; clone_size: once; j_call: TRBJ1-1; cdr3_nt: TGTGCCAGCAGCCGTAGGGGGGAGGGGAACACTGAAGCTTTCTTT; cdr3_aa: CASSRRGEGNTEAFF
v_call: TRBV9; d_call: TRBD1; clone_size: NA; j_call: TRBJ2-7; cdr3_nt: TGTGCCAGCAGCGTAGGTCCGAACAGGGGCCAGGACGAGCAGTACTTC; cdr3_aa: CASSVGPNRGQDEQYF
v_call: TRBV3-1/TRBV3-2; d_call: TRBD1; clone_size: NA; j_call: TRBJ1-4; cdr3_nt: TGTGCCAGCAGCCTTCGTCCCGGGACAGGGATCAATGAAAAACTGTTTTTT; cdr3_aa: CASSLRPGTGINEKLFF
v_call: TRBV5-1; d_call: TRBD1; clone_size: NA; j_call: TRBJ2-1; cdr3_nt: TGCGCCAGCAGCTTGACAGGGGCGCCGTTCAATGAGCAGTTCTTC; cdr3_aa: CASSLTGAPFNEQFF
v_call: TRBV2; d_call: NA; clone_size: NA; j_call: TRBJ2-5; cdr3_nt: TGTGCCAGCAGTGAGGTAGTGACCCAGTACTTC; cdr3_aa: CASSEVVTQYF
v_call: TRBV7-2; d_call: NA; clone_size: NA; j_call: TRBJ1-4; cdr3_nt: TGTGCCAGCAGCACCGGGACATATGAAAAACTGTTTTTT; cdr3_aa: CASSTGTYEKLFF
v_call: TRBV19; d_call: NA; clone_size: NA; j_call: TRBJ1-5; cdr3_nt: TGTGCCAGTAGTATAGTAGGGGCAGTAAATAGCAATCAGCCCCAGCATTTT; cdr3_aa: CASSIVGAVNSNQPQHF
v_call: TRBV28; d_call: NA; clone_size: NA; j_call: TRBJ1-5; cdr3_nt: TGTGCCAGCAGTTTTGGCCCTCAGGAGGATCAGCCCCAGCATTTT; cdr3_aa: CASSFGPQEDQPQHF
v_call: TRBV6-6; d_call: NA; clone_size: NA; j_call: TRBJ1-2; cdr3_nt: TGTGCCAGCAGTCTCCCAGGGGCTCCATATGGCTACACCTTC; cdr3_aa: CASSLPGAPYGYTF
v_call: TRBV25-1; d_call: NA; clone_size: once; j_call: TRBJ2-3; cdr3_nt: TGTGCCAGCAGCGTCAGTCAAGATACGCAGTATTTT; cdr3_aa: CASSVSQDTQYF
v_call: TRBV2; d_call: NA; clone_size: NA; j_call: TRBJ1-1; cdr3_nt: TGTGCCAGCAGGCAGACTAGCACTGAAGCTTTCTTT; cdr3_aa: CASRQTSTEAFF
v_call: TRBV20-1; d_call: NA; clone_size: NA; j_call: TRBJ2-7; cdr3_nt: TGCAGTGCTAGTGGGAGGATAAGCTCCTACGAGCAGTACTTC; cdr3_aa: CSASGRISSYEQYF
v_call: TRBV3-1/TRBV3-2; d_call: TRBD2; clone_size: NA; j_call: TRBJ2-7; cdr3_nt: TGTGCCAGCAGCCATTCCGTTTTCCGGGAGGGCTTCAACGAGCAGTACTTC; cdr3_aa: CASSHSVFREGFNEQYF
v_call: TRBV18; d_call: TRBD1; clone_size: NA; j_call: TRBJ2-2; cdr3_nt: TGTGCCAGCTCTCCCCAACTTCGGACAGGGGGTTTCGGCGGGGAGCTGTTTTTT; cdr3_aa: CASSPQLRTGGFGGELFF
v_call: TRBV28; d_call: TRBD2; clone_size: NA; j_call: TRBJ2-7; cdr3_nt: TGTGCCAGCAAACTAGCGGGAGGGTTGATTTACGAGCAGTACTTC; cdr3_aa: CASKLAGGLIYEQYF
v_call: TRBV23-1; d_call: NA; clone_size: NA; j_call: TRBJ2-2; cdr3_nt: TGCGCCAGCAGTCAATCGGCAGGGGACACCGGGGAGCTGTTTTTT; cdr3_aa: CASSQSAGDTGELFF
v_call: TRBV5-6; d_call: NA; clone_size: NA; j_call: TRBJ2-5; cdr3_nt: TGTGCCAGCAGCTACGGCGGGCCGGAGACCCAGTACTTC; cdr3_aa: CASSYGGPETQYF
v_call: TRBV28; d_call: TRBD1; clone_size: NA; j_call: TRBJ2-7; cdr3_nt: TGTGCCAGCAATTGGGACAGGGGCTACGAGCAGTACTTC; cdr3_aa: CASNWDRGYEQYF
v_call: TRBV6-2/TRBV6-3; d_call: NA; clone_size: many; j_call: TRBJ2-1; cdr3_nt: TGTGCCAGCAGTGTCCGGGACTACAATGAGCAGTTCTTC; cdr3_aa: CASSVRDYNEQFF
v_call: TRBV7-2; d_call: TRBD1; clone_size: NA; j_call: TRBJ2-7; cdr3_nt: TGTGCCAGCAGCGCGAGGGACAGGGCCGCCTACGAGCAGTACTTC; cdr3_aa: CASSARDRAAYEQYF
v_call: TRBV28; d_call: TRBD2; clone_size: NA; j_call: TRBJ2-1; cdr3_nt: TGTGCCAGCAGTTTCAGAAGGGGACTATACAATGAGCAGTTCTTC; cdr3_aa: CASSFRRGLYNEQFF
v_call: TRBV27; d_call: NA; clone_size: NA; j_call: TRBJ1-1; cdr3_nt: TGTGCCAGCATTGCGGGGGCGTATCCCCCTGAAGCTTTCTTT; cdr3_aa: CASIAGAYPPEAFF
v_call: TRBV18; d_call: NA; clone_size: NA; j_call: TRBJ1-1; cdr3_nt: TGTGCCAGCCTCAAGTCCGAGGGGGTCCCGAACACTGAAGCTTTCTTT; cdr3_aa: CASLKSEGVPNTEAFF
v_call: TRBV27; d_call: TRBD2; clone_size: NA; j_call: TRBJ2-3; cdr3_nt: TGTGCCAGCAGTTTGCTGGGACTAGCGGGAGTAATAGATACGCAGTATTTT; cdr3_aa: CASSLLGLAGVIDTQYF